Listed below are T cell receptor beta chains from one sample, sequenced in a study of cytomegalovirus exposure and HLA in healthy donors. Some clones are missing from TCRdb's copy, which holds only in-frame ones; the method was immunoSEQ multiplex PCR. The sample shows about 140,000 clones, 76% of them seen only once. The sample was PBMCs. The receptors stem from a middle-aged man in good health and CMV-seronegative. Both conserved end residues are part of each CDR3. Fields, in order: J gene, V gene, D gene, clone size, CDR3 protein, CDR3 DNA. D genes are given only for firm matches. Size tells how often a clone was seen (once, few, many) or the class of an expanded clone, and some rows leave it out.

>TRBJ2-3|TRBV5-4|TRBD1|few
CASSSGTESTDTQYF
TGTGCCAGCAGCTCCGGGACAGAGAGCACAGATACGCAGTATTTT
>TRBJ1-1|TRBV5-1|TRBD1|few
CASSRDRGLVF
TGCGCCAGCAGCCGAGACAGGGGGTTAGTCTTT
>TRBJ2-2|TRBV7-3|NA|NA
CASSLSWTGELFF
TGTGCCAGCAGTCTGAGTTGGACCGGGGAGCTGTTTTTT
>TRBJ2-2|TRBV5-5|NA|NA
CASSFRQANTGELFF
TGTGCCAGCAGCTTCCGACAGGCTAACACCGGGGAGCTGTTTTTT
>TRBJ2-5|TRBV7-2|TRBD2|NA
CASSPRHGGAVQETQYF
TGTGCCAGCAGCCCACGCCACGGGGGGGCGGTCCAAGAGACCCAGTACTTC
>TRBJ1-2|TRBV5-1|NA|NA
CASSLGAGAVLTF
TGCGCCAGCAGCTTGGGGGCAGGGGCCGTTCTCACCTTC
>TRBJ2-1|TRBV23-1|TRBD2|NA
CASSQPGLVILNEQFF
TGCGCCAGCAGTCAACCGGGACTAGTCATCCTCAATGAGCAGTTCTTC
>TRBJ1-5|TRBV2|TRBD1|NA
CASSEQGANQPQHF
TGTGCCAGCAGTGAACAGGGGGCAAATCAGCCCCAGCATTTT
>TRBJ2-1|TRBV28|TRBD2|NA
CASSLGLADHNEQFF
TGTGCCAGCAGTTTAGGACTAGCGGACCACAATGAGCAGTTCTTC
>TRBJ1-2|TRBV5-1|TRBD1|NA
CASSPKTGYDYGYTF
TGCGCCAGCAGCCCCAAGACAGGGTACGACTATGGCTACACCTTC
>TRBJ2-7|TRBV5-4|NA|few
CASSSWAEPYEQYF
TGTGCCAGCAGCTCGTGGGCAGAACCCTACGAGCAGTACTTC
>TRBJ1-5|TRBV7-9|TRBD1|NA
CASSQGQQNQPQHF
TGTGCCAGCAGCCAGGGACAGCAAAATCAGCCCCAGCATTTT
>TRBJ2-1|TRBV13|TRBD2|NA
CASTLSGGYNEQFF
TGTGCCAGCACCTTGAGCGGGGGATACAATGAGCAGTTCTTC
>TRBJ1-4|TRBV7-9|TRBD1|NA
CASSPRGPGDEKLFF
TGTGCCAGCAGCCCAAGGGGGCCGGGTGATGAAAAACTGTTTTTT
>TRBJ1-1|TRBV6-6|NA|few
CASKSGVNTEAFF
TGTGCCAGCAAATCAGGGGTGAACACTGAAGCTTTCTTT
>TRBJ1-1|TRBV29-1|NA|NA
CSVQPSGGIGATEAFF
TGCAGCGTTCAACCAAGTGGGGGGATTGGGGCCACTGAAGCTTTCTTT
>TRBJ2-2|TRBV25-1|NA|NA
CASSQWGPGNTGELFF
TGTGCCAGCAGTCAGTGGGGCCCAGGGAACACCGGGGAGCTGTTTTTT
>TRBJ2-5|TRBV5-4|NA|NA
CASSLVLANSRGETQYF
TGTGCCAGCAGCTTGGTTCTAGCCAATTCGAGGGGGGAGACCCAGTACTTC